This T cell receptor (beta chain) is from a study of blood T cell repertoires in COVID-19. About the study: The United States, Italy and Spain provided the acute and convalescent COVID-19 samples. PBMCs, B-cell-depleted T cells, or T cells were the source of the cDNA or gDNA that made up the material.

The CDR3 runs 14 residues. CDR1 and CDR2 from the germline V gene are KGHSH and LQKENI. With V trimmed by 6 bases and J by 6 bases, 5 bases remained unmatched. In the source study's methods: Counts of nucleated cells, estimated from reference gene primer amplification, were obtained. Using immunoSEQ multiplex PCR, the repertoire was profiled, and TCRdb retains in-frame clones only, with some absent. V, J and clone size derive from that table, while D and trimming were established from the DNA sequence. The table shows over 65,000 clones, with about 81% occurring only once. This chain joins TRBV18 and TRBJ2-3, with TRBD2 identical over 11 bases. Sequences were obtained from peripheral blood. The sequence came from a human donor in a cohort sampled during active COVID-19. The CDR3 bases are TGTGCCAGCTCCCTCACTAGCGGGAGCGATACGCAGTATTTT. It codes for CASSLTSGSDTQYF.